This T cell receptor beta chain was found in a study of T cell repertoires and HLA-DP antigens (dated by TCRdb to 2017 to 2018). Regarding the study in general: An in vitro model of CD4+ T cell alloreactivity against allogeneic HLA-DP presented by transduced HeLa cells was used in the study. Compared with self, one alloantigen differed at one amino acid in the peptide-binding groove and the other differed at ten to eleven, modelling structurally similar versus dissimilar alloantigens. The three donors were two male and one female, with ages ranging from the 18-to-29 to the 60-to-69 age band. The average DNA input was approximately 220 ng for sorted CD137+CD4+ samples versus 900 to 1,500 ng for pre-culture CD4+ samples. Points the paper makes about the study in general: Sorted CD137+ cells showed similar clonality against both alloantigens, at approximately 0.39, which was much higher than the approximately 0.038 seen in pre-culture samples. The naive and memory CD4+ repertoires were not analysed as separate populations. Average cumulative frequency of clones undetected before culture was less than 40% against one allele and about 46% against the other. Limitations included only a few donors, a non-physiological HeLa antigen-presenting system, and the use of total CD4+ responder cells.

Untouched CD4+ T cells were isolated from Ficoll-separated PBMC through negative selection with magnetic beads, and an average purity of roughly 98% was reached. Untouched CD4+ T cells were isolated with magnetic beads from Ficoll-separated PBMC, and a purity of approximately 98% was reached with negligible CD8+ contamination. Peripheral blood mononuclear cells came from the buffy coats of three healthy blood donors. Each of the three donors was CMV seronegative. The DNeasy Blood & Tissue Kit was used for extraction of genomic DNA. For each subject, genomic DNA from sorted CD137+CD4+ cells and from pre-culture CD4+ baseline samples underwent TCRB sequencing. TCRB CDR3 regions were amplified with the immunoSEQ multiplex PCR using forward primers for 54 TRBV segments and reverse primers for 13 TRBJ segments. Pre-culture CD4+ samples were sequenced at deep resolution with a target of 200,000 or so T cell genomes. Sequencing of the amplicons on an Illumina HiSeq System generated 87 bp reads spanning the CDR3. From the authors' description of their analysis: PCR and sequencing errors in the reads were corrected, and alignment to IMGT reference sequences was used to define CDR3 regions. Synthetic template pools were used to estimate the numbers of templates and unique rearrangements. Clonality was computed as 1 minus Pielou's evenness. The Daley-Smith estimator was used to estimate richness. Morisita's index served as the measure of repertoire overlap. Clones present in cultured samples but not detected in the pre-culture repertoire of the same donor were defined as low-abundance clones. TCRdb's version of the immuneACCESS table is confined to in-frame rearrangements and falls short of the full clone set. An unresolved V gene accounts for under half of the shortfall where checked; the remainder is of unknown origin. V and J calls and clone size are those listed in that table; D and trimming were worked out from the DNA. Present in this sample are 90,000 to 130,000 clones, about 92% of which were seen just once. Approximately 0.25% of the sample goes to the ten largest clones.

A word on this clone: This clone's antigen is unknown. Per-nucleotide qualities are absent, and no much larger clonotype sits a single base away.

Measured from the cysteine to the phenylalanine, the CDR3 is 15 residues long. Left in the record is the CDR3 DNA by itself, 45 bases read in frame from the first base. For CDR1 and CDR2, the germline V gene lists SGDLS and YYNGEE. The V and J ends are trimmed by 4 bases and 5 bases, leaving 17 bases between them. The sample was CD4+ T cells from PBMCs. The origin of this receptor is a young woman in good health and CMV-seronegative. The rearrangement joined TRBV9 to TRBJ2-3; D gene: possibly TRBD2, on 6 matching bases. CDR3 reads: CASSFGTFVEDTQYF. The nucleotide sequence is TGTGCCAGCAGCTTCGGGACTTTCGTGGAAGATACGCAGTATTTT.